Shown below are 23 T cell receptor beta chains from a single sample sequenced in a study of monozygotic twins with inflammatory bowel disease. TCRdb re-called the 5' RACE reads and catalogs CDR3 proteins one per entry, DNA excluded. Here the sample table reports fewer than 200,000 distinct CDR3 sequences. Source material: blood. The receptors originated from a human donor with ulcerative colitis or Crohn's disease, or a healthy co-twin of an affected twin (not recorded which).

This rearrangement joins TRBV7-2 to TRBJ1-2; TCRdb's D gene call, TRBD1, goes unchecked for lack of DNA. The V gene's germline CDR1 is SGHTA and CDR2 FQGNSA. The CDR3 is 14 residues long. This CDR3 is CASSLHTRGYGYTF.

The chain joins TRBV11-2 to TRBJ1-1. CDR1 and CDR2 (germline): SGHAT, FQNNGV. The CDR3 length is 13 residues. The CDR3: CASSASLNTEAFF.

The chain is built from TRBV12-3 or TRBV12-4 and TRBJ1-4. The CDR3 consists of 15 residues. The chain's CDR3 is CASSALGATNEKLFF.

The chain employs TRBV5-1 and TRBJ2-5. The CDR3 totals 14 residues. Germline CDR1 and CDR2: SGHRS and YFSETQ. The CDR3: CASSLSSFQETQYF.

The rearrangement uses TRBV18 and TRBJ2-5; without DNA, the TCRdb call of TRBD1 cannot be checked. The germline gives CDR1 KGHSH, CDR2 LQKENI. The CDR3 length is 17 residues. The chain's CDR3 is CASSPYRGRLYQETQYF. Looking up the rest from reference TRBV18 and TRBJ2-5 gives the full variable domain: NAGVMQNPRHLVRRRGQEARLRCSPMKGHSHVYWYRQLPEEGLKFMVYLQKENIIDESGMPKERFSAEFPKEGPSILRIQQVVRGDSAAYFCASSPYRGRLYQETQYFGPGTRLLVL.

This CDR3 reads CASSFQAGDTQYF. J is TRBJ2-3 and V is TRBV12-3 or TRBV12-4; TCRdb reports TRBD2, a call that lacks DNA to check it against. This CDR3 is built from 13 residues.

The chain links TRBV7-9 to TRBJ1-2; there is no DNA to check the TCRdb D call of TRBD1. The germline V gene encodes CDR1 SEHNR and CDR2 FQNEAQ (reference sequence). The CDR3 sequence is 13 residues long. The CDR3 protein is CASSLGGADGYTF.

This chain connects TRBV6-1 to TRBJ2-3; the D call from TCRdb, TRBD2, cannot be confirmed without DNA. The CDR3 loop spans 17 amino acids. CDR1 and CDR2 from the germline V gene are MNHNS and SASEGT. The CDR3 region is CASSQRTCVTFTDTQYF.

The CDR3 sequence is CASSQTGGENTGELFF. V is TRBV4-1 and J is TRBJ2-2; TCRdb outputs TRBD1, but without DNA this stays unchecked. The CDR3 consists of 16 residues. Germline V gene sequence: CDR1 MGHRA, CDR2 YSYEKL.

The rearrangement uses TRBV4-2 and TRBJ1-4. CDR3 size: 15 residues. The germline V gene encodes CDR1 LGHNA and CDR2 YNFKEQ. CDR3 region: CASSAQTVGVEKLFF.

The chain combines TRBV7-2 with TRBJ2-1. The CDR3 extends over 14 amino acids. Germline V gene sequence: CDR1 SGHTA, CDR2 FQGNSA. This CDR3 is CASSLRGSSNEQFF.

J is TRBJ2-7 and V is TRBV5-1; no DNA is available, so the TRBD2 call from TCRdb remains unchecked. In germline, CDR1 is SGHRS, CDR2 YFSETQ. This CDR3 is built from 15 residues. The CDR3 here is CASSDLGPASNEQYF.

This chain joins TRBV4-1 and TRBJ2-1. Germline V lookup: CDR1 MGHRA, CDR2 YSYEKL. CDR3 length equals 14 residues. CDR3 protein: CASSPSFAHNEQFF.

This sequence joins TRBV28 and TRBJ1-3. Per the germline V gene, CDR1 is MDHEN and CDR2 is SYDVKM. CDR3 size: 14 residues. CDR3 protein: CASSPGGVGNTIYF.

V gene TRBV20-1 combines with J gene TRBJ1-6; absent DNA, TCRdb's TRBD1 call cannot be checked. Germline CDR1 DFQATT, CDR2 SNEGSKA (reference sequence). This CDR3 has 18 residues. The CDR3 spells CSARAGIAGFSYNSPLHF.

The chain recombines TRBV9 with TRBJ2-5; absent DNA, TCRdb's TRBD1 call cannot be checked. Germline V gene sequence: CDR1 SGDLS, CDR2 YYNGEE. This CDR3 has 17 amino acids. The CDR3 is CASSVGDTGGAQETQYF.

The rearrangement links TRBV18 to TRBJ1-2. The CDR3 contains 13 residues. Germline V CDR1 and CDR2: KGHSH, LQKENI. CDR3 amino acids: CASSPAANYGYTF.

The chain couples TRBV20-1 to TRBJ1-5; TCRdb's D call, TRBD1, is unchecked because there is no DNA. This CDR3 spans 16 amino acids. CDR1 is DFQATT, CDR2 SNEGSKA, per germline (reference sequence). CDR3: CSAGRLTGYGNQPQHF.

The V call is TRBV15, the J call TRBJ2-7. This CDR3 region has 14 residues. Germline lookup yields CDR1 LNHNV and CDR2 YYDKDF (reference sequence). The CDR3 sequence: CATSRDRGSYEQYF.

The chain carries TRBV5-1 and TRBJ2-5. From germline, CDR1 is SGHRS and CDR2 YFSETQ. The CDR3 loop spans 14 amino acids. This CDR3 is CASSLMGSQETQYF.

This chain connects TRBV20-1 to TRBJ2-7. CDR1 is DFQATT, CDR2 SNEGSKA, per germline (reference sequence). The CDR3 spans 13 residues. The CDR3 is CSASGIDSYEQYF.

The chain employs TRBV12-3 or TRBV12-4 and TRBJ2-7; checking the TCRdb D call of TRBD2 is not possible without DNA. This CDR3 is 13 amino acids long. The CDR3 sequence: CASSLGRVDEQYF.

This chain joins TRBV12-3 or TRBV12-4 and TRBJ2-3; TCRdb returns TRBD1, unconfirmable since there is no DNA. The length of the CDR3 is 14 residues. CDR3 loop: CASSPGIQTDTQYF.